Described below is a single TCR beta chain sequence and its context. The antigen is unknown. The data derive from a study of spatial heterogeneity in lung cancer. Study summary: Mean representation of each unique TCR and UMI combination in the raw reads exceeded 8.5 occurrences. Whole-study findings and limits: Among blood samples, ubiquitous expanded tumor TCRs appeared more at resection than at follow-up.

Every TCR cDNA molecule bore a unique molecular identifier. Via MiXCR, TCRdb re-called the 5' RACE reads, giving one row per CDR3 protein. The profile shows about 75,000 distinct CDR3 sequences, about 14% of them singletons. Indicated time point: sample taken at primary tumor resection. Whole RNA, which was extracted from tumor, nontumor lung tissue or frozen PBMC, was sequenced without any cell sorting. Donation came from 70 or so patients with untreated early-stage non-small cell lung cancer. CDR1 SGHRS and CDR2 YFSETQ come from the germline V gene. V dropped 6 bases and J dropped 8 bases, with 11 bases sitting between them. The CDR3 has 11 residues.

The receptor was derived from a male donor with early-stage non-small cell lung cancer. J is TRBJ1-2 and V is TRBV5-1; D is unclear. The input for sequencing was PBMCs, taken at surgery. The CDR3 DNA is TGCGCCAGCATCCCGCTCGGGGGCTACACCTTC. This translates into CASIPLGGYTF.